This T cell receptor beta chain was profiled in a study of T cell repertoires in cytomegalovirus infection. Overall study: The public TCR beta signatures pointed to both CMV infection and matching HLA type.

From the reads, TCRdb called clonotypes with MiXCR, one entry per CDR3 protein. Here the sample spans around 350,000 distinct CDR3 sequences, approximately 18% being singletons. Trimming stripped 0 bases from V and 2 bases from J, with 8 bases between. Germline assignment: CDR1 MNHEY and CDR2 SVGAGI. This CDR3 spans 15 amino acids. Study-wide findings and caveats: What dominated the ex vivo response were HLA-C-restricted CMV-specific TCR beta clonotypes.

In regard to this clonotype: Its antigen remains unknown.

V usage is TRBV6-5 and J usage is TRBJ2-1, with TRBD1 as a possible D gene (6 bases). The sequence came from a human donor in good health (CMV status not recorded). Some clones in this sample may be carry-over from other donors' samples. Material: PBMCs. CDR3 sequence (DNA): TGTGCCAGCAGTTACTCGTCAGGGGCCTACAATGAGCAGTTCTTC. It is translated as CASSYSSGAYNEQFF.